Listed here are 25 T cell receptor beta chains from one sample, sequenced in a study of T cells in Graves' hyperthyroidism and ophthalmopathy. RNA transcripts provided the source from which TCR beta CDR3 regions were amplified. HTBI primers were the set used in a first-round RT-PCR of the TCR CDR3. One entry per CDR3 protein results from TCRdb running MiXCR on the multiplex PCR reads. The sample carries 500,000 to 700,000 distinct CDR3 sequences, 16% recorded once. Sequenced input: blood. The receptors originated from a young woman with Graves' hyperthyroidism.

Points on this clonotype: A single base separates this from a much larger clone, so it may be a read error. No conserved phenylalanine or tryptophan is present at the end of the CDR3, so a read error is the likely explanation. The chain employs TRBV20-1 and TRBJ1-6; unclear D gene. V gave up 1 base and J gave up 3 bases, with 7 bases separating them. The CDR3 length is 14 residues. The V gene's germline CDR1 is DFQATT and CDR2 SNEGSKA (reference sequence). The CDR3 spells CSARGRSYNSPLHL. The CDR3 nucleotides are TGCAGTGCTAGAGGGCGCAGCTATAATTCACCCCTCCACCTT.

This clonotype was detected ten times or more. The V and J genes are TRBV27 and TRBJ1-5; 7 positions match TRBD1. Germline-derived CDR1 and CDR2 are MNHEY and SMNVEV (reference sequence). J gave up 7 bases and V 3 bases, and 15 bases lay outside the gene matches. The CDR3 extends over 17 amino acids. The CDR3 here is CASSFLGPTGVGQPQHF. CDR3 coding DNA: TGTGCCAGCAGTTTCCTCGGACCCACAGGGGTAGGGCAGCCCCAGCATTTT.

The chain recombines TRBV20-1 with TRBJ1-2; D is uncertain. Trimming pared 5 bases from V and 5 bases from J, leaving 15 bases between. The length of the CDR3 is 13 residues. Germline V gives CDR1 DFQATT, CDR2 SNEGSKA (reference sequence). CDR3 amino acids: CSAGDLDAYGYTF. CDR3 sequence (DNA): TGCAGTGCTGGGGATTTAGACGCTTATGGCTACACCTTC.

This sequence joins TRBV5-1 and TRBJ2-3; no reliable D call. V lost 0 bases, J lost 3 bases, and 5 bases lay in between. This CDR3 spans 13 amino acids. Germline V gene data show CDR1 as SGHRS and CDR2 as YFSETQ. The CDR3 region is CASSLVKTDTQYF. The CDR3 DNA reads TGCGCCAGCAGCTTGGTAAAGACAGATACGCAGTATTTT.

This clonotype was seen at least ten times. The chain recombines TRBV12-3 or TRBV12-4 with TRBJ2-1; 8 bases align to TRBD2. The J segment lost 2 bases and the V segment lost 7 bases, leaving 16 bases of the junction unmatched. The length of the CDR3 is 18 residues. The CDR3 nucleotides are TGTGCCAGCACCCCCGGGTCGGGCGGGGGGATCACCTACAATGAGCAGTTCTTC. This encodes CASTPGSGGGITYNEQFF.

This clonotype came up many times. This rearrangement joins TRBV28 to TRBJ2-6; 9 nucleotides line up with TRBD1. The CDR3 is made up of 15 amino acids. With 10 bases clipped from V and 4 bases from J, the junction kept 8 bases outside the gene matches. Germline V gene data show CDR1 as MDHEN and CDR2 as SYDVKM. CDR3 nucleotides: TGTGCCACTAGGGGGACAGGGTTCGGGGCCAACGTCCTGACTTTC. Translation gives CATRGTGFGANVLTF.

The chain carries TRBV10-3 and TRBJ2-3; D tentatively reads TRBD1 or TRBD2 (5 bases each). The CDR3 loop spans 18 amino acids. V lost 0 bases and J 2 bases, leaving 18 bases between the germline ends. Germline values: CDR1 ENHRY, CDR2 SYGVKD. The CDR3 loop reads CAISESFAWDLVTDTQYF. The CDR3, as DNA: TGTGCCATCAGTGAGTCTTTTGCTTGGGACCTTGTCACAGATACGCAGTATTTT.

This clonotype was detected many times. The chain uses TRBV2 and TRBJ2-6, with 8 positions matching TRBD1. The V segment lost 6 bases and the J segment 2 bases; nucleotides outside the gene matches: 3. Per the germline V gene, CDR1 is SNHLY and CDR2 is FYNNEI. This CDR3 comprises 15 residues. CDR3: CASRETGAGANVLTF. CDR3 nucleotides: TGTGCCAGCAGGGAGACAGGGGCTGGGGCCAACGTCCTGACTTTC.

The chain has TRBV6-4 and TRBJ1-1, with no clear D. The ends were cut back, 5 bases at V and 5 bases at J, with 15 bases in the middle. The CDR3 spans 14 residues. Per the germline V gene, CDR1 is MRHNA and CDR2 is SNTAGT. The CDR3 coding sequence is TGTGCCAGCAGTCGAACCGGGGAATTGACTGAAGCTTTCTTT. Translating gives CASSRTGELTEAFF.

Ten or more counts support this clonotype. CDR3 sequence: CASSSTSGPYEQYF. DNA of the CDR3: TGTGCCAGCAGTTCCACTAGCGGACCCTACGAGCAGTACTTC. This chain connects TRBV12-3 or TRBV12-4 to TRBJ2-7; 8 positions agree with TRBD2. CDR3 length: 14 amino acids. Losses at the gene ends were 4 bases for V and 2 bases for J; bases not matched to a gene: 4.

This clonotype was observed a handful of times. This chain links TRBV6-6 with TRBJ2-7; 7 bases fit TRBD2. Germline-derived CDR1 and CDR2 are MNHNY and SVGAGI (reference sequence). The V gene end was trimmed by 2 bases and the J gene end by 0 bases; junction bases not matched to a gene: 10. CDR3 length: 17 amino acids. The CDR3 bases are TGTGCCAGCAGTTACCAGACTAGCATCTCGAGCTCCTACGAGCAGTACTTC. This translates into CASSYQTSISSSYEQYF.

V is TRBV10-3 and J is TRBJ1-5, with D tentatively TRBD1 (6 bases). V was cut by 3 bases and J by 6 bases, with 24 bases left in between. The length of the CDR3 is 18 residues. CDR1 and CDR2 (germline): ENHRY, SYGVKD. CDR3 protein: CAISDPGETEGGGQPQHF. DNA of the CDR3: TGTGCCATCAGTGACCCCGGGGAAACCGAGGGGGGCGGTCAGCCCCAGCATTTT.

The sample holds many counts of this clonotype. This chain joins TRBV12-3 or TRBV12-4 and TRBJ2-3; possible D gene TRBD1, 6 bases. There are 16 residues in the CDR3. Trimming removed 3 bases at V and 7 bases at J, with 20 bases between. For the CDR3, the DNA is TGTGCCAGCAGTTTGCCCCACAGGGCCGACGAGAATACGCAGTATTTT. As protein: CASSLPHRADENTQYF.

This clonotype was observed a handful of times. This chain joins TRBV12-3 or TRBV12-4 and TRBJ1-2; unclear D gene. CDR3 size: 15 residues. Deletions cut 6 bases from V and 5 bases from J, with 19 bases between. CDR3 coding DNA: TGTGCCAGCAGACCCCCGGCCCTATGGGGTTATGGCTACACCTTC. Translated, it gives CASRPPALWGYGYTF.

This clonotype was observed many times. The rearrangement joins TRBV20-1 to TRBJ2-3; 9 nucleotides align to TRBD2. Germline CDR1 and CDR2: DFQATT and SNEGSKA (reference sequence). V lost 4 bases, J lost 5 bases, and 4 bases stayed unmatched. This CDR3 region has 13 residues. In nucleotides, the CDR3 is TGCAGTGCTATTCCTAGCGGGATAGATACGCAGTATTTT. It encodes CSAIPSGIDTQYF.

The chain has TRBV12-3 or TRBV12-4 and TRBJ2-1, with D perhaps TRBD1 or TRBD2 (5 bases each). Trimming removed 6 bases at V and 0 bases at J, with 12 bases between. The CDR3 contains 15 residues. CDR3 amino acids: CASRGDGDSYNEQFF. The CDR3 DNA follows: TGTGCCAGCAGGGGGGACGGGGACTCCTACAATGAGCAGTTCTTC.

In its sample, this clonotype was seen a few times. The V and J genes are TRBV28 and TRBJ2-3, with 7 bases fitting TRBD1. J was trimmed by 8 bases and V by 2 bases; bases with no gene match: 10. The CDR3 spans 15 residues. Germline CDR1 MDHEN, CDR2 SYDVKM. Here the CDR3 reads CASSLTGTALVTQYF. In DNA form, the CDR3 reads TGTGCCAGCAGTTTAACCGGGACAGCGCTGGTTACGCAGTATTTT.

This clonotype has at least ten counts. V usage is TRBV20-1 and J usage is TRBJ1-2; D possibly corresponds to TRBD1 (5 bases). Trimming stripped 5 bases from V and 2 bases from J, with 12 bases between. CDR1 and CDR2 (germline): DFQATT, SNEGSKA (reference sequence). The CDR3 loop spans 13 amino acids. CDR3 loop: CSALVGENYGYTF. CDR3 nucleotide sequence: TGCAGTGCTCTAGTAGGGGAGAACTATGGCTACACCTTC.

The gene calls are TRBV5-1 and TRBJ2-3, with 12 bases matching TRBD2. V was clipped by 4 bases and J by 9 bases; unmatched bases: 12. This CDR3 has 16 residues. Germline V gene sequence: CDR1 SGHRS, CDR2 YFSETQ. The CDR3 loop is CASSAILAGGPRTQYF. CDR3 DNA: TGCGCCAGCAGCGCCATTCTAGCGGGAGGGCCGAGGACGCAGTATTTT. The variable domain in full, with the rest retrieved from reference TRBV5-1 and TRBJ2-3, is KAGVTQTPRYLIKTRGQQVTLSCSPISGHRSVSWYQQTPGQGLQFLFEYFSETQRNKGNFPGRFSGRQFSNSRSEMNVSTLELGDSALYLCASSAILAGGPRTQYFGPGTRLTVL.

Comments on this clonotype: A much more abundant neighbour one base away suggests this may be a read error. The rearrangement joins TRBV28 to TRBJ1-1; tentatively, D is TRBD1 (5 bases). In germline, CDR1 is MDHEN, CDR2 SYDVKM. The CDR3 has 14 amino acids. V was cut by 4 bases and J by 4 bases, with 13 bases left in between. DNA of the CDR3: TGTGCCAGCAGTTCCCAGGGTTTAACCACTGAAGCTTTCTTT. It encodes CASSSQGLTTEAFF.

With respect to this clonotype: Just one base apart from a much larger clone, this may be a read error. V gene TRBV18 combines with J gene TRBJ1-1; D is uncertain. CDR1 is KGHSH, CDR2 LQKENI, per germline. The CDR3 covers 14 residues. CDR3 loop: CASSPASVNSEAFF. DNA of the CDR3: TGTGCCAGCTCACCAGCTTCGGTGAACTCTGAAGCTTTCTTT.

By share, this clonotype counts as medium-sized. This chain uses TRBV20-1 with TRBJ2-1; TRBD2 agrees at 9 bases. The germline V gene encodes CDR1 DFQATT and CDR2 SNEGSKA (reference sequence). This CDR3 comprises 16 residues. J lost 1 base, V lost 0 bases, and 4 bases had no gene match. CDR3 region: CSARDYAGGSYNEQFF. The CDR3 bases are TGCAGTGCTAGAGATTACGCGGGAGGGTCCTACAATGAGCAGTTCTTC.

On this clonotype: Just one base apart from a much larger clone, this may be a read error. The chain has TRBV2 and TRBJ2-7; D is unclear. The germline CDR1 and CDR2 sequences are SNHLY and FYNNEI. CDR3 size: 12 residues. Trimming pared 7 bases from V and 0 bases from J, leaving 7 bases between. The CDR3 nucleotides read TGTGCCAGCACGCGCGGCTCCTACGAGCAGTACTTC. This sequence encodes CASTRGSYEQYF. Together with reference TRBV2 and TRBJ2-7, the CDR3 gives the full variable domain: EPEVTQTPSHQVTQMGQEVILRCVPISNHLYFYWYRQILGQKVEFLVSFYNNEISEKSEIFDDQFSVERPDGSNFTLKIRSTKLEDSAMYFCASTRGSYEQYFGPGTRLTVT.

The rearrangement links TRBV12-3 or TRBV12-4 to TRBJ1-2; D gene ambiguous. The CDR3 loop spans 12 amino acids. V was trimmed by 6 bases and J by 5 bases, leaving 10 bases between them. CDR3 residues: CASSQNLYGYTF. The CDR3 nucleotides are TGTGCCAGCAGCCAGAACCTTTATGGCTACACCTTC.

CDR3 sequence reads: CASSYQPGETQYF. The CDR3 bases are TGTGCCAGCAGCTACCAACCAGGGGAGACCCAGTACTTC. The J gene is TRBJ2-5, the V gene TRBV7-7; tentatively, D is TRBD1 (5 bases). The CDR3 loop spans 13 amino acids. Germline V gene lookup returns CDR1 SSHAT and CDR2 FNYEAQ (reference sequence). V shed 4 bases and J shed 5 bases, with 11 bases lying between them.